The present TCR beta chain was sequenced within a study of T cell repertoires in cytomegalovirus infection. The overall study: Public TCR beta signatures were indicative of both CMV infection and a matching HLA type.

This clonotype came up a few times. The antigen remains unidentified. Looked up from germline, CDR1 is SGHTA and CDR2 is FQGTGA. The J segment lost 9 bases and the V segment lost 5 bases, leaving 8 bases of the junction unmatched. There are 13 residues in the CDR3. TCRdb reanalysed the reads using MiXCR and keeps one entry per CDR3 protein. This table holds approximately 500,000 distinct CDR3 sequences, about 15% found once. Study observations and caveats: Frequencies of public TCR beta families were cumulated, and this identified carriers of CMV plus the relevant HLA.

The J gene is TRBJ2-3, the V gene TRBV7-3, with 7 bases matching TRBD2. The clonotype comes from a human donor in good health (CMV status not recorded). Some clones in this sample may be carry-over from other donors' samples. Sequencing was performed on CD8+ T cells from PBMCs. The CDR3 loop reads CASSPRAGVTQYF. The CDR3, as DNA: TGTGCCAGCAGCCCGCGGGCGGGGGTAACGCAGTATTTT.